What follows are 30 T cell receptor beta chains derived from one specimen sequenced in a study of siplizumab effects on memory and regulatory T cells. TCRdb keeps only in-frame clones here, not all; method: immunoSEQ multiplex PCR. This table has some 96,000 clones, around 90% appearing once. Sequenced: CD4+ T cells sorted from blood. The origin of the receptors is a human donor in good health.

The rearrangement joins TRBV11-3 to TRBJ2-1; D remains ambiguous. The V end lost 0 bases, the J end lost 8 bases, and 8 bases lay between the germline ends. The CDR3 is 13 residues long. Per germline, CDR1 SGHNT and CDR2 YENEEA. The CDR3 bases are TGTGCCAGCAGCTTAGAAGGGCAATATGAGCAGTTCTTC. Translating gives CASSLEGQYEQFF.

The rearrangement uses TRBV27 and TRBJ1-5; tentatively, D is TRBD1 (5 bases). Germline V gives CDR1 MNHEY, CDR2 SMNVEV (reference sequence). V lost 5 bases and J lost 4, with 9 bases in between. The length of the CDR3 is 13 residues. CDR3 residues: CASSPDRNQPQHF. The DNA of the CDR3 is TGTGCCAGCAGTCCTGACAGAAATCAGCCCCAGCATTTT.

The chain employs TRBV7-2 and TRBJ2-3; 7 bases fit TRBD1. The CDR3 contains 15 residues. Germline trimming cut 5 bases from V and 6 bases from J; bases unmatched to any gene: 11. Germline V gene lookup returns CDR1 SGHTA and CDR2 FQGNSA. In DNA, the CDR3 is TGTGCCAGCAGCCCTACTAGACAGGGTTGGGATACGCAGTATTTT. As protein: CASSPTRQGWDTQYF.

The chain joins TRBV9 to TRBJ2-5, with TRBD2 matching 13 bases. V shed 3 bases and J 5 bases; nucleotides not matched to a gene: 7. This CDR3 has 16 amino acids. Germline CDR1 is SGDLS and CDR2 is YYNGEE. This CDR3 reads CASSERTSGGEETQYF. The CDR3 nucleotides are TGTGCCAGCAGCGAGCGGACTAGCGGGGGCGAGGAGACCCAGTACTTC.

This chain connects TRBV7-9 to TRBJ2-7; TRBD1 matches 8 bases. The CDR3 contains 14 residues. The V segment lost 8 bases and the J segment 1 base; nucleotides outside the gene matches: 7. The germline gives CDR1 SEHNR, CDR2 FQNEAQ (reference sequence). In DNA form, the CDR3 reads TGTGCCAGCGCCTGGGACAGGTCATCCTACGAGCAGTACTTC. Translating gives CASAWDRSSYEQYF. The variable domain in full, completed from reference TRBV7-9 and TRBJ2-7, reads DTGVSQNPRHKITKRGQNVTFRCDPISEHNRLYWYRQTLGQGPEFLTYFQNEAQLEKSRLLSDRFSAERPKGSFSTLEIQRTEQGDSAMYLCASAWDRSSYEQYFGPGTRLTVT.

This rearrangement joins TRBV7-2 to TRBJ2-2; 10 nucleotides agree with TRBD1. V gave up 5 bases and J gave up 4 bases; unmatched junction bases: 4. This CDR3 is 15 amino acids long. Germline CDR1 and CDR2: SGHTA and FQGNSA. The CDR3 sequence: CASSPRTGGTGELFF. As DNA, the CDR3 is TGTGCCAGCAGCCCTAGGACAGGGGGCACCGGGGAGCTGTTTTTT. Full variable domain (outside the CDR3, taken from reference TRBV7-2 and TRBJ2-2): GAGVSQSPSNKVTEKGKDVELRCDPISGHTALYWYRQSLGQGLEFLIYFQGNSAPDKSGLPSDRFSAERTGGSVSTLTIQRTQQEDSAVYLCASSPRTGGTGELFFGEGSRLTVL.

The rearrangement joins TRBV7-3 to TRBJ2-5; 10 positions match TRBD2. The CDR3 loop spans 14 amino acids. After removal of 8 bases from V and 2 bases from J, the junction contained 5 bases not matched to a gene. The germline V gene encodes CDR1 SGHTA and CDR2 FQGTGA. The CDR3 region has the DNA TGTGCCAGCTCATGGACTAGCGGACAAGAGACCCAGTACTTC. Its protein product is CASSWTSGQETQYF.

The chain couples TRBV5-1 to TRBJ2-1, with 7 bases that match TRBD2. The V gene's germline CDR1 is SGHRS and CDR2 YFSETQ. The CDR3 loop spans 15 amino acids. Trimming at V came to 0 bases and at J to 4 bases, leaving 4 bases not matched to a gene. CDR3 in amino acids: CASSLGLATYNEQFF. CDR3 DNA: TGCGCCAGCAGCTTGGGACTAGCCACTTACAATGAGCAGTTCTTC.

This chain joins TRBV7-3 and TRBJ2-5, with 8 bases identical to TRBD2. The CDR3 totals 15 residues. CDR1 SGHTA and CDR2 FQGTGA come from the germline V gene. Losses at the gene ends were 1 base for V and 2 bases for J; bases not matched to a gene: 3. In DNA, the CDR3 is TGTGCCAGCAGCTTAAACGGCGGGGGGCAAGAGACCCAGTACTTC. It is translated as CASSLNGGGQETQYF.

This clone showed up just a few times. The chain carries TRBV6-5 and TRBJ1-6, with a possible D match to TRBD1 (6 bases). Per the germline V gene, CDR1 is MNHEY and CDR2 is SVGAGI. The CDR3 runs 15 residues. V was trimmed by 6 bases and J by 10 bases, leaving 19 bases between them. The CDR3 spells CASRTSQGGGSPLHF. As DNA, the CDR3 is TGTGCCAGCAGAACTTCACAGGGTGGCGGCTCACCCCTCCACTTT.

The chain combines TRBV5-1 with TRBJ1-2; possibly TRBD1 for D (5 bases). This CDR3 region has 15 residues. Germline CDR1 is SGHRS and CDR2 is YFSETQ. V was clipped by 4 bases and J by 6 bases, with 19 bases between them. The CDR3: CASSPTSREMNGYTF. In nucleotides, the CDR3 is TGCGCCAGCAGCCCTACGAGCAGGGAGATGAATGGCTACACCTTC.

The chain is built from TRBV18 and TRBJ2-3; D call uncertain. The germline V gene encodes CDR1 KGHSH and CDR2 LQKENI. The length of the CDR3 is 12 residues. V lost 6 bases to trimming and J lost 5 bases, with 9 bases between them. The CDR3 reads CASSFDRDTQYF. As DNA, the CDR3 is TGTGCCAGCTCCTTTGATAGAGATACGCAGTATTTT.

This clone was observed once. The chain employs TRBV9 and TRBJ2-1, with TRBD2 as a possible D gene (7 bases). Germline lookup yields CDR1 SGDLS and CDR2 YYNGEE. V was clipped by 1 base and J by 6 bases, with 14 bases between them. This CDR3 comprises 15 residues. The CDR3 is CASSVRRGACNEQFF. DNA of the CDR3: TGTGCCAGCAGCGTAAGACGGGGGGCCTGCAATGAGCAGTTCTTC.

The chain employs TRBV5-6 and TRBJ1-2; maybe TRBD1 (5 bases). CDR1 is SGHDT and CDR2 is YYEEEE in the germline V gene. The CDR3 sequence is 14 residues long. The V end was cut by 4 bases, the J end by 4 bases, with 14 bases between. Here the CDR3 DNA reads TGTGCCAGCAGCCCGGGGCAGGGATCCTATGGCTACACCTTC. As protein: CASSPGQGSYGYTF.

The chain couples TRBV7-3 to TRBJ1-1; perhaps TRBD1 as D (6 bases). This CDR3 is built from 14 residues. CDR1 is SGHTA, CDR2 FQGTGA, per germline. Trimming took off 1 base at V and 7 bases at J, with 13 bases between the two ends. Written as DNA, the CDR3 is TGTGCCAGCAGCTTAATGTGGACAGCTAATGAAGCTTTCTTT. Translated, it gives CASSLMWTANEAFF.

This chain links TRBV6-5 with TRBJ1-1; D ambiguous. There are 13 residues in the CDR3. CDR1 and CDR2 (germline): MNHEY, SVGAGI. The V and J ends lost 7 bases and 1 base respectively, with 10 bases between them. CDR3 protein: CASIEDGNTEAFF. CDR3 nucleotide sequence: TGTGCCAGCATCGAAGACGGGAACACTGAAGCTTTCTTT.

The chain has TRBV7-2 and TRBJ1-1; D is unresolved. Germline V gene sequence: CDR1 SGHTA, CDR2 FQGNSA. Trimming took 2 bases from V and 6 from J, leaving 7 bases between them. There are 12 residues in the CDR3. The CDR3 nucleotides are TGTGCCAGCAGCTTACAATCTCCTGAAGCTTTCTTT. Translated, it gives CASSLQSPEAFF.

The CDR3 DNA follows: TGTGCCGTCCGGCCGGGACTAGGCCCCACAGATACGCAGTATTTT. Its protein product is CAVRPGLGPTDTQYF. V is TRBV10-3 and J is TRBJ2-3; TRBD2 aligns across 8 bases. The germline gives CDR1 ENHRY, CDR2 SYGVKD. The V and J ends lost 11 bases and 2 bases, in that order; junction bases with no gene match: 12. The CDR3 extends over 15 amino acids.

This sequence joins TRBV13 and TRBJ1-1; D gene uncertain. Looked up from germline, CDR1 is PRHDT and CDR2 is FYEKMQ (reference sequence). CDR3 length equals 12 residues. Trimming left V 1 base short and J 8 bases short, with 8 bases between. CDR3 sequence (DNA): TGTGCCAGCAGCTTAGATCGGGTAGAAGCTTTCTTT. This translates into CASSLDRVEAFF.

This sequence joins TRBV4-3 and TRBJ2-2; 8 bases are a match to TRBD2. The CDR3 covers 16 residues. The trim removed 2 bases at V and 5 bases at J, leaving 7 bases unmatched. The germline CDR1 and CDR2 sequences are LGHNA and YSLEER. CDR3: CASSQWGTSKTGELFF. For the CDR3, the DNA is TGCGCCAGCAGCCAATGGGGGACTAGTAAGACCGGGGAGCTGTTTTTT.

V gene TRBV6-1 combines with J gene TRBJ1-5; possible D gene TRBD1, 6 bases. The length of the CDR3 is 13 residues. Germline V CDR1 and CDR2: MNHNS, SASEGT. Trimming cost V 8 bases and J 6 bases, with 14 bases left between them. The CDR3 bases are TGTGCCAGCTTGGAGGGGGTCGGTCAGCCCCAGCATTTT. It encodes CASLEGVGQPQHF.

J is TRBJ1-5 and V is TRBV19; D not certain. V lost 9 bases and J lost 3, with 18 bases in between. The germline V gene has CDR1 LNHDA and CDR2 SQIVND (reference sequence). The CDR3 runs to 15 residues. The CDR3 sequence is CASQRQGLNNQPQHF. The CDR3 nucleotides are TGTGCCAGCCAAAGGCAAGGGTTGAACAATCAGCCCCAGCATTTT.

V gene TRBV28 combines with J gene TRBJ1-5, with D hard to call. Germline-derived CDR1 and CDR2 are MDHEN and SYDVKM. The CDR3 totals 12 residues. The ends were cut back, 10 bases at V and 5 bases at J, with 12 bases in the middle. The CDR3 reads CATWPRYQPQHF. Here the CDR3 DNA reads TGTGCCACCTGGCCCCGGTATCAGCCCCAGCATTTT.

The chain couples TRBV18 to TRBJ2-7; D gene uncertain. CDR3 length: 14 residues. Germline V gives CDR1 KGHSH, CDR2 LQKENI. V gave up 0 bases and J gave up 3 bases, with 9 bases separating them. The CDR3 nucleotides read TGTGCCAGCTCACCACCGGAACCCTTCTACGAGCAGTACTTC. Residues: CASSPPEPFYEQYF.

The rearrangement joins TRBV7-2 to TRBJ2-7, with TRBD2 as a possible D gene (6 bases). V was shortened by 3 bases and J by 0 bases, with 15 bases between the two germline ends. This CDR3 has 16 residues. Germline V gene lookup returns CDR1 SGHTA and CDR2 FQGNSA. DNA for the CDR3: TGTGCCAGCAGCTTGAGGGCGGGGTCTAGCTCCTACGAGCAGTACTTC. The encoded protein is CASSLRAGSSSYEQYF.

J is TRBJ2-3 and V is TRBV20-1; D remains ambiguous. The CDR3 runs 11 residues. Germline V lookup: CDR1 DFQATT, CDR2 SNEGSKA (reference sequence). Trimming stripped 3 bases from V and 4 bases from J, with 5 bases between. The CDR3 bases are TGCAGTGCTAGCGGTTCAGATACGCAGTATTTT. As protein: CSASGSDTQYF.

V is TRBV10-1 and J is TRBJ1-1; no reliable D call. Germline V CDR1 and CDR2: WNHNN, SYGVQD (reference sequence). The CDR3 contains 15 residues. V shed 5 bases and J shed 2 bases, with 15 bases lying between them. CDR3 coding DNA: TGCGCCAGCAGTTTGCCTCGGTTCCCCAACACTGAAGCTTTCTTT. Amino acid sequence: CASSLPRFPNTEAFF.

In this sample, this clone turned up a few times. J is TRBJ2-1 and V is TRBV4-2, with TRBD2 as a possible D gene (6 bases). The CDR3 totals 13 residues. Germline V gene data show CDR1 as LGHNA and CDR2 as YNFKEQ. Trimming cost V 5 bases and J 4 bases, with 9 bases left between them. The CDR3 spells CASSLSGYNEQFF. CDR3 nucleotides: TGTGCCAGCAGCTTAAGCGGGTACAATGAGCAGTTCTTC.

This sequence joins TRBV6-5 and TRBJ1-2; D is perhaps TRBD1 (6 bases). The CDR3 loop spans 14 amino acids. Germline CDR1 and CDR2: MNHEY and SVGAGI. Trimming took off 6 bases at V and 7 bases at J, with 18 bases between the two ends. The CDR3 DNA reads TGTGCCAGCAGGAAGACAGGAGAGGGTGGTGGCTACACCTTC. Encoded protein: CASRKTGEGGGYTF.

This clone appeared once. The chain is built from TRBV27 and TRBJ1-4; tentatively, D is TRBD1 (6 bases). Germline V gives CDR1 MNHEY, CDR2 SMNVEV (reference sequence). This CDR3 region has 15 residues. Between the trimmed V and J ends, which lost 7 bases and 5 bases, there was a span of 17 bases. CDR3 in DNA: TGTGCCAGCACCTCCCGACAGGTGGGGAATGAAAAACTGTTTTTT. Translation: CASTSRQVGNEKLFF.